This TCR beta chain appears in the sequencing data of a study of PD-L1 blockade in urothelial cancer. Germline V gives CDR1 LGHNA, CDR2 YSLEER. V was clipped by 0 bases and J by 5 bases, with 16 bases between them. This CDR3 comprises 16 residues. Some clones are missing from TCRdb's copy, which holds only in-frame ones; the method was immunoSEQ multiplex PCR. The profile shows more than 90,000 clones, roughly 90% of them singletons. This clone was seen just once. Time point here: peripheral blood 6 weeks after treatment start. Sequences were derived from PBMCs, sampled around atezolizumab (anti-PD-L1) treatment. The source of this sequence is a man between 60 and 75 years old with urothelial cancer. V gene TRBV4-3 combines with J gene TRBJ2-5, with D perhaps TRBD2 (6 bases). The CDR3 DNA is TGCGCCAGCAGCCAAGATCTGGGGGGTGTGAGGGAGACCCAGTACTTC. Translation: CASSQDLGGVRETQYF.